The T cell receptor beta chain described here comes from a study of breast tumors, draining lymph nodes, adjacent tissues. The lymph nodes were axillary draining lymph nodes from breast cancer patients. Via MiXCR, TCRdb re-called the multiplex PCR reads, giving one row per CDR3 protein. The sample consists of about 140,000 distinct CDR3 sequences, about 30% of them appearing once. Many counts were recorded for this clonotype. This TCR came from a female donor with breast cancer. Some clones in this sample may be carry-over from other donors' samples. Specimen: axillary lymph node tissue.

The DNA for the CDR3 is TGTGCCAGTAGTATAGATAGGGGCGGGGACCGCACCGGGGAGCTGTTTTTT. Its translation: CASSIDRGGDRTGELFF. The chain couples TRBV19 to TRBJ2-2; TRBD2 is a possible D gene (6 bases). The germline V gene has CDR1 LNHDA and CDR2 SQIVND (reference sequence). There are 17 residues in the CDR3. V was trimmed by 0 bases and J by 4 bases, leaving 15 bases between them.